This T cell receptor (beta chain) is from a study of tumor and adjacent non-tumor tissue in lung cancer. This sample's RNA came from whole unsorted tissue. Points on this clonotype: Its antigen is still unknown. At one end the junction does not follow the germline gene, possibly because of a read error.

A modified ARM-PCR protocol with three rounds of nested PCR amplified TCRbeta. TCRdb re-analysed the multiplex PCR reads in MiXCR, keeping a single row per CDR3 protein. The repertoire has more than 75,000 distinct CDR3 sequences, roughly 80% of them found once; the top ten carry 10% to 15%. General study points: Normal lung showed higher cumulative top 100 clone frequency than tumor.

Germline CDR1 reads SGHNT; CDR2 reads YENEEA. This CDR3 spans 14 amino acids. The TCR originated in a woman between 50 and 59 years old with non-small cell lung cancer. V usage is TRBV11-3 and J usage is TRBJ2-5, with D perhaps matching TRBD2 (6 bases). Sequences were obtained from lung tumor tissue. The CDR3 loop is CASSRDGSQEIQYF. The CDR3 nucleotides are TGTGCCAGTAGCCGGGACGGGAGCCAAGAGATCCAGTACTTC.